The entry below gives a single T cell receptor beta chain sequence along with its context. No antigen is known for it. This sample stems from a study of T cell repertoires in cytomegalovirus infection. Study context: Both a matching HLA type and CMV infection were indicated by public TCR beta signatures. General study results and limits: Predominance within the ex vivo response was attributable to HLA-C-restricted CMV-specific TCR beta clonotypes. Frequencies of public TCR beta families were cumulated, and this identified carriers of CMV plus the relevant HLA.

This CDR3 is 16 amino acids long. After removal of 0 bases from V and 7 bases from J, the junction contained 10 bases not matched to a gene. Germline V gives CDR1 SGDLS, CDR2 YYNGEE. TCRdb redid the calling of the reads with MiXCR, one entry per CDR3 protein. The sample yields about 310,000 distinct CDR3 sequences, roughly a sixth seen once. The TCR sequence derives from a human donor in good health (CMV status not recorded). Some clones in this sample may be carry-over from other donors' samples. The sample taken for sequencing was PBMCs. V and J are TRBV9 and TRBJ2-1; 7 bases are a match to TRBD1. The CDR3 bases are TGTGCCAGCAGCGTAGCTGGGGGACAGTCAGGAAATGAGCAGTTCTTC. Its translation is CASSVAGGQSGNEQFF.